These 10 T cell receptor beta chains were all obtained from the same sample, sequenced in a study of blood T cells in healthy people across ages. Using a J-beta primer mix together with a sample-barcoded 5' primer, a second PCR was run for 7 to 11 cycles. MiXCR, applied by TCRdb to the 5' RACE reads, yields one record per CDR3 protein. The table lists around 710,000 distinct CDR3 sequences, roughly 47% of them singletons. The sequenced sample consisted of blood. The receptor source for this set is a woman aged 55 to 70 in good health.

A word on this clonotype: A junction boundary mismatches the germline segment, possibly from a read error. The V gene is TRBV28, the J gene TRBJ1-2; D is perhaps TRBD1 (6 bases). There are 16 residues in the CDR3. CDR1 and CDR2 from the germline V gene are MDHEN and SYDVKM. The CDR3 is CASSSIGGRGGYGYTF. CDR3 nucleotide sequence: TGCGCCAGCAGCAGTATTGGGGGGCGAGGAGGCTATGGCTACACCTTC.

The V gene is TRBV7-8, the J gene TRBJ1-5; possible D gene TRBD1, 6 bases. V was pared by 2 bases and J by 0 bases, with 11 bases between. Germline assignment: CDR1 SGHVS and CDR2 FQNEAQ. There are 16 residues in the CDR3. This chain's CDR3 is CASSLNRTDSNQPQHF. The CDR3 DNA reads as TGTGCCAGCAGCTTAAATCGGACAGATAGCAATCAGCCCCAGCATTTT.

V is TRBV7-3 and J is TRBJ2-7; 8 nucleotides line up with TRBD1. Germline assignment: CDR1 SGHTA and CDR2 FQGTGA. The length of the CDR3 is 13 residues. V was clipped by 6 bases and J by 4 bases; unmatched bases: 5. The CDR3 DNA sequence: TGTGCCAGCAGTACAGGGGGACATTACGAGCAGTACTTC. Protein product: CASSTGGHYEQYF.

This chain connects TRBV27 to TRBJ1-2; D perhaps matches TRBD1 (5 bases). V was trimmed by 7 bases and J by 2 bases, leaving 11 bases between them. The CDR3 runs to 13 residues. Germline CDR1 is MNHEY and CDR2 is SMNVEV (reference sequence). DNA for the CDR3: TGTGCCAGCAAGGGAGGGGTCAACTATGGCTACACCTTC. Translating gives CASKGGVNYGYTF.

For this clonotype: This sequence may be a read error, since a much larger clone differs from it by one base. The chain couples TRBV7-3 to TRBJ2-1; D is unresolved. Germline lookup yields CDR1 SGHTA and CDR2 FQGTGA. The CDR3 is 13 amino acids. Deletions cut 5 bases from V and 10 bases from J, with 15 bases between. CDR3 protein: CASSPPLRKEQFF. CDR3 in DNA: TGTGCCAGCAGCCCTCCCCTTAGGAAGGAGCAGTTCTTC.

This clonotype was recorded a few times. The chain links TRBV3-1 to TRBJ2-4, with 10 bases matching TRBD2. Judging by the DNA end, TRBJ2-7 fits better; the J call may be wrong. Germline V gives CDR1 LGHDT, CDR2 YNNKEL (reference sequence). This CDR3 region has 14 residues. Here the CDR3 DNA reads TGTGCCAGCAGGCCGAGCGGGGGGGCCTACGAGCAGTACTTC. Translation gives CASRPSGGAYEQYF.

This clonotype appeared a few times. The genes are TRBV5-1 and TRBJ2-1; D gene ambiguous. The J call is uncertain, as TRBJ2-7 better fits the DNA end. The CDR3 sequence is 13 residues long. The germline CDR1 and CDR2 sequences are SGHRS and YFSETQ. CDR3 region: CASSLSAYNEQYF. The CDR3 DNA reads TGCGCCAGCAGCCTCTCAGCCTACAATGAGCAGTACTTC.

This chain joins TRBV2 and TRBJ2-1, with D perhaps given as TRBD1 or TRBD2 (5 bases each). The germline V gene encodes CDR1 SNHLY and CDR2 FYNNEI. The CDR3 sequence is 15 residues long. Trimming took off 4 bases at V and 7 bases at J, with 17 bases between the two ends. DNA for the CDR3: TGTGCCAGCAGTGGAGAAAGTGGGGGTAGGAATGAGCAGTTCTTC. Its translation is CASSGESGGRNEQFF.

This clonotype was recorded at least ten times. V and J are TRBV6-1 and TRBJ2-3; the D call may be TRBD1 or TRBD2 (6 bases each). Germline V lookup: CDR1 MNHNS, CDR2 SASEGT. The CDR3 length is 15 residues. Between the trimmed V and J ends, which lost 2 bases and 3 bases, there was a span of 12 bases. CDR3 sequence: CASSEILGGTDTQYF. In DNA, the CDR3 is TGTGCCAGCAGTGAAATCCTAGGGGGGACAGATACGCAGTATTTT.

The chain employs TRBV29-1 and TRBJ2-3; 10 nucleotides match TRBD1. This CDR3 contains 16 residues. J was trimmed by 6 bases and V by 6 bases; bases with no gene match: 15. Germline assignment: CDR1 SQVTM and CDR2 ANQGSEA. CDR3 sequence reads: CSVVDPGQGQSDTQYF. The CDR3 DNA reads TGCAGCGTCGTCGATCCGGGACAGGGGCAAAGTGATACGCAGTATTTT.